These T cell receptor beta chains were read from a single sample in a study of PD-1 blockade in classical Hodgkin lymphoma. Assay used: immunoSEQ multiplex PCR; TCRdb lists only in-frame clones, some missing. The sample holds tens of thousands of clones; roughly three quarters are singletons and the top ten take over 15%. Sequenced here: peripheral blood mononuclear cells (PBMCs), sampled before the fourth cycle of nivolumab. These receptors came from a human donor with classical Hodgkin lymphoma. Both conserved end residues are part of each CDR3. D genes are given only for firm matches.

>TRBV6-5|TRBJ1-2|.
CASSESGGFGYTF
>TRBV7-9|TRBJ1-2|.
CASSSQKENYGYTF
>TRBV2|TRBJ1-1|.
CASSVNRLAEAFF
>TRBV4-2|TRBJ2-7|TRBD1
CASSQGGQIYEQYF
>TRBV9|TRBJ2-2|.
CASSPRRGGLFGELFF
>TRBV9|TRBJ2-1|.
CASSSGGEQFF
>TRBV6-5|TRBJ1-6|.
CASSYSNSVNSPLHF
>TRBV10-3|TRBJ1-2|.
CAISPVGGGNGYTF
>TRBV5-1|TRBJ2-2|.
CASSLFGGTDTGELFF
>TRBV14|TRBJ1-1|.
CASSPPGAFMGAEAFF
>TRBV7-6|TRBJ1-5|.
CASSPTGPNQPQHF
>TRBV11-1|TRBJ1-1|.
CASSPSGLNTEAFF
>TRBV18|TRBJ2-5|.
CASSPNRVGETQYF
>TRBV7-7|TRBJ2-5|TRBD2
CASSKNSGGYQETQYF
>TRBV5-1|TRBJ1-1|TRBD1
CASSPRTGVSEAFF
>TRBV15|TRBJ1-5|.
CATSRDLDQPQHF
>TRBV5-6|TRBJ1-2|.
CASSPDGGNYGYTF
>TRBV28|TRBJ2-1|TRBD2
CASSFRLAGGARYNEQFF
>TRBV6-5|TRBJ1-3|.
CASRKGGSGNTIYF
>TRBV5-1|TRBJ2-1|.
CASSLAAGLAYNEQFF
>TRBV10-3|TRBJ2-7|TRBD1
CATNRGLSYEQYF
>TRBV28|TRBJ2-1|TRBD2
CASSFLAGGNNEQFF
>TRBV7-9|TRBJ2-1|.
CASSKMGGTYNEQFF
>TRBV5-4|TRBJ1-2|.
CASSLAGGNTNYGYTF
>TRBV6-6|TRBJ1-3|.
CASRGAYSGNTIYF
>TRBV6-5|TRBJ1-1|.
CASSSVWGMNTEAFF
>TRBV5-1|TRBJ1-5|.
CASSLDGSSNQPQHF
>TRBV7-2|TRBJ2-5|TRBD2
CASSPDLAGGSETQYF